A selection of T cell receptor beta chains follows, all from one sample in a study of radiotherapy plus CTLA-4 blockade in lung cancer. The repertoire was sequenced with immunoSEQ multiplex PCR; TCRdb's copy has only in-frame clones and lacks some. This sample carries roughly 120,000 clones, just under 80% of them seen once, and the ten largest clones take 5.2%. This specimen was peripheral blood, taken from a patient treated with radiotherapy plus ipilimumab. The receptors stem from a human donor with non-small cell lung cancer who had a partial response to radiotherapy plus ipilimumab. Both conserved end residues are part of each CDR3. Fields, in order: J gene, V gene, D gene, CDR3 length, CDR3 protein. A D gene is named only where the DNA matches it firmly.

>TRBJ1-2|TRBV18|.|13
CASSPRTENGYTF
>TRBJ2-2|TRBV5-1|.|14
CASSATGNTGELFF
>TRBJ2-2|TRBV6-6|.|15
CASSGVEGAAGELFF
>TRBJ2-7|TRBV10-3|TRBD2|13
CAIRGLGEQEQYF
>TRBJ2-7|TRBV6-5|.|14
CASSSQTGNYEQYF
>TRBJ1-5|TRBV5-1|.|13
CASSPDSVQPQHF
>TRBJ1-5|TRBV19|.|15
CASSADSAPFQPQHF
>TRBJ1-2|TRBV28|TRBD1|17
CASSLIFGAGGGSGYTF
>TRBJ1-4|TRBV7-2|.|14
CASSFRGGNEKLFF
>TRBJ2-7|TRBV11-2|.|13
CASGTPHGGEQYF
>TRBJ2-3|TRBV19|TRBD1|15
CASSPRTGGMATQYF
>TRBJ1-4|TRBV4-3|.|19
CASSQVAWAMGALNEKLFF
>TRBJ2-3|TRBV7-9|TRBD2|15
CASSLLAGGTDTQYF
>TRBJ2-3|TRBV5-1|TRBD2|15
CASSLAREGADTQYF
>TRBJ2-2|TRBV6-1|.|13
CASSSDNTGELFF
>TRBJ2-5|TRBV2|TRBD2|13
CASSGEGVETQYF
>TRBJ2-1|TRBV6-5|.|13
CASRDFPGNEQFF
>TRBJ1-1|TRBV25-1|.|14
CASSSPFAGPEAFF
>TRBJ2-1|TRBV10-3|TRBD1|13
CAISEAGGNEQFF
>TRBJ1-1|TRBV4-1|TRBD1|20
CASTTKRNTDRGRGNTEAFF
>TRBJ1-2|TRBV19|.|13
CASSIPGNYGYTF
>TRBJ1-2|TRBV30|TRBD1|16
CAWSTPLRGASYGYTF
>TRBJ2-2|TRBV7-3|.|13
CASSPRGTGELFF
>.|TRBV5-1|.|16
CASSLSVPSTTYEQYF
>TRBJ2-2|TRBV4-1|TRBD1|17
CASSQLPGQGIIGELFF
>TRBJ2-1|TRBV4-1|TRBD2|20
CASSQDPGTSGRLSYNEQFF
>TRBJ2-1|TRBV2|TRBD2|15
CASRTGLAGFNEQFF
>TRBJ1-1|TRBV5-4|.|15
CASSLDEGGETEAFF
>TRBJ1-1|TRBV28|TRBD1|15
CASSPGTGGNTEAFF
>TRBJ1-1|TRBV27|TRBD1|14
CASTKGQGETEAFF
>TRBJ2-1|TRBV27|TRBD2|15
CASSAGLAGVNEQFF
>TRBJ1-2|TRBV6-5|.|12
CASKQTTYGYTF
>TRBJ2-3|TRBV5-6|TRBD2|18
CASSFGLAGSLSTDTQYF
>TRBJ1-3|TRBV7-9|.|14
CASSLVGSGNTIYF
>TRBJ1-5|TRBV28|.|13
CASSWQGGQPQHF
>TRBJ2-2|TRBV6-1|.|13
CASRGASTGELFF
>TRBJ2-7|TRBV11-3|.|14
CASSGGLNGGEQYF
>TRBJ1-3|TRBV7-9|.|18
CASSPRGSRSPKGNTIYF
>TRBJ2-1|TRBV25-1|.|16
CANPCERNSSYNEQFF
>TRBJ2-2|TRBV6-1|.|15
CASSRAYGSPGELFF
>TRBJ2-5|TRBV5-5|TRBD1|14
CASSGDSLQETQYF
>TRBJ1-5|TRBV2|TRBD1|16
CASRRDSPYSNQPQHF
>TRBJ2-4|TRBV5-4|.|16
CASSLGLGGLQNIQYF
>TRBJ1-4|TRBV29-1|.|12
CSARQGYEKLFF
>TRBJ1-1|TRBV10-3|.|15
CAISESGHLNTEAFF
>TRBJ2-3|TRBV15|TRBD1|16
CATSRGSKGATDTQYF
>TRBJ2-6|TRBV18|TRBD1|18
CASQPGQGSSSGANVLTF
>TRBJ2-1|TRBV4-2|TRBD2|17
CASSQDLGLAAHNEQFF
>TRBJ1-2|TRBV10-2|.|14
CASSLAELNYGYTF
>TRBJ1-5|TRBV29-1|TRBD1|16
CSRPPGQGHSNQPQHF
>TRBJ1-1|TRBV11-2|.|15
CASSFRTLLDTEAFF
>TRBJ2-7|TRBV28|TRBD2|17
CASSLPGLASLSYEQYF
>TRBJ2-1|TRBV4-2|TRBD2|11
CASSRGGLEFF
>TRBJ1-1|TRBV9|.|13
CASSGGLNTEAFF
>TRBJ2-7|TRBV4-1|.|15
CASSQEGGAHQEQYF
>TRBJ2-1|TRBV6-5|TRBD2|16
CASSYRAGVAYNEQFF
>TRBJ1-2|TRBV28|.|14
CASSPGGGDYGYTF
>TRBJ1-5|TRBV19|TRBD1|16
CASSIAGTGIYQPQHF
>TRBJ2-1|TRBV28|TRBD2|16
CASSLASGRAYNEQFF
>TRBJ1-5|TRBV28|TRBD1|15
CASSPQGTPGQPQHF